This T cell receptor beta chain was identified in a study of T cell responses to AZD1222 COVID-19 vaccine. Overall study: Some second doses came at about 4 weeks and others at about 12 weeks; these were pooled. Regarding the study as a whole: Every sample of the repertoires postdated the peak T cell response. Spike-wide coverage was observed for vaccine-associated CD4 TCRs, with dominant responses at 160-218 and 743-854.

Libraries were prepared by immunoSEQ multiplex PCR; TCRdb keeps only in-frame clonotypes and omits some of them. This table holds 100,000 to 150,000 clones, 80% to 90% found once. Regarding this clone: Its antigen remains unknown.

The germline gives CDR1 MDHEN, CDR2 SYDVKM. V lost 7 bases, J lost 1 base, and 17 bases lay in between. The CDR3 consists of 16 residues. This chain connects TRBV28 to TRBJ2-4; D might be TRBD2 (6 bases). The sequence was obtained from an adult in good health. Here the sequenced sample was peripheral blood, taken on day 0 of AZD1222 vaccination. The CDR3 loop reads CASTWDSLGAKNIQYF. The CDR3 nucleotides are TGTGCCAGCACCTGGGACTCCTTAGGGGCCAAAAACATTCAGTACTTC. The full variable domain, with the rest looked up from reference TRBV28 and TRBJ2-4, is DVKVTQSSRYLVKRTGEKVFLECVQDMDHENMFWYRQDPGLGLRLIYFSYDVKMKEKGDIPEGYSVSREKKERFSLILESASTNQTSMYLCASTWDSLGAKNIQYFGAGTRLSVL.